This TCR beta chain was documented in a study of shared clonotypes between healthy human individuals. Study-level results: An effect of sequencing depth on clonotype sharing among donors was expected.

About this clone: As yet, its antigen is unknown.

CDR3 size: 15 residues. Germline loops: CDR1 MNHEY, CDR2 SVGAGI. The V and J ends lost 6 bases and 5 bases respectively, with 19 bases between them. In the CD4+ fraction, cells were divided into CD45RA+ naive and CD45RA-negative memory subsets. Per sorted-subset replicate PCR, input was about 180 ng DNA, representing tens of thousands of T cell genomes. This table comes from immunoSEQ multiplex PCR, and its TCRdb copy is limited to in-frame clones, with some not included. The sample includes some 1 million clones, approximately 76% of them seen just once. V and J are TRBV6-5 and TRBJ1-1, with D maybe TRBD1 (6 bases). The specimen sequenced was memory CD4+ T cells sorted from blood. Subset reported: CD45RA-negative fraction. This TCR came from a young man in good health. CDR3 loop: CASSPGGGVGTEAFF. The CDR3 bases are TGTGCCAGCAGCCCCGGGGGCGGTGTGGGGACTGAAGCTTTCTTT.